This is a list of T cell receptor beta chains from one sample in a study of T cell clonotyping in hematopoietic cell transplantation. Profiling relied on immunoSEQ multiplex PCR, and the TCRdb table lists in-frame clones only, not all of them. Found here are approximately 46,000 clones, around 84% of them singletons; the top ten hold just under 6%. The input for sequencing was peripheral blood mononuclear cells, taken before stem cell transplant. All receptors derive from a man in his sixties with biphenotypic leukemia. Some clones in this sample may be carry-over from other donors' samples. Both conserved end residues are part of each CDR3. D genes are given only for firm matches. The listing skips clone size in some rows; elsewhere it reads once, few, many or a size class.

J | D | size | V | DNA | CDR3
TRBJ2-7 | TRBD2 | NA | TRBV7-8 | TGTGCCAGCTCCCTCCAGAGGTGGGAGGGAATTTACGAGCAGTACTTC | CASSLQRWEGIYEQYF
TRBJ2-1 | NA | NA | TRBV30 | TGTGCCTGGAGTGGAAGCGGGTACAATGAGCAGTTCTTC | CAWSGSGYNEQFF
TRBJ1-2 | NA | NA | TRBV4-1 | TGCGCCAGCAGCCTGGACAGCTTGGGCAGGGGATTAGCTGGCTACACCTTC | CASSLDSLGRGLAGYTF
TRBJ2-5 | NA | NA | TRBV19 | TGTGCCAGTAGAACCTCGGGAGAATTAGAGACCCAGTACTTC | CASRTSGELETQYF
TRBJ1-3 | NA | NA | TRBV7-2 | TGTGCCACCAGCTTAGTTGGGGCCAGGACTGGAAACACCATATATTTT | CATSLVGARTGNTIYF
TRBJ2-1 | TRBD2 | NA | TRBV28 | TGTGCCAGCAGTACCTTAGCGGGAGACTCCTACAATGAGCAGTTCTTC | CASSTLAGDSYNEQFF
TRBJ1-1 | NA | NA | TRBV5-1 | TGCGCCAGCAGCTTCCGAGAGAACACTGAAGCTTTCTTT | CASSFRENTEAFF
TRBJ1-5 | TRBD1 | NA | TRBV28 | TGTGCCAGCAGTTGGGACAGGAGGGACAATCAGCCCCAGCATTTT | CASSWDRRDNQPQHF
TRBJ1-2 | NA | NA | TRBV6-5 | TGTGCCAGCAGTACCCCCGGCAGGGGAGTCTATGGCTACACCTTC | CASSTPGRGVYGYTF
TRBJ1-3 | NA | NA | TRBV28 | TGTGCCAGCAGTTTGGCAGCCTGGTACTCTGGAAACACCATATATTTT | CASSLAAWYSGNTIYF
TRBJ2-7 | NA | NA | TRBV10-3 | TGTGCCATCAGTGCGGGGGGCAACGAGCAGTACTTC | CAISAGGNEQYF
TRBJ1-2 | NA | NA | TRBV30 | TGTGCCTACGCGGGGGGCGGTGGCTACACCTTC | CAYAGGGGYTF
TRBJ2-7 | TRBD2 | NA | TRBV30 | TGTGCCTGGAGTAGGCTAGCGGCCTCCTACGAGCAGTACTTC | CAWSRLAASYEQYF
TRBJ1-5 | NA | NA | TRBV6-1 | TGTGCCAGCAGTGGCCGACATGATAGCAATCAGCCCCAGCATTTT | CASSGRHDSNQPQHF
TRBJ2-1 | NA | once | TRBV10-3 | TGTGCCATCAGTGAGTCAACGGGGAACTCCTACAATGAGCAGTTCTTC | CAISESTGNSYNEQFF
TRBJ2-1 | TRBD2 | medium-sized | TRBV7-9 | TGTGCCAGCAGCAGGACTAGCGGATACTCCTACAATGAGCAGTTCTTC | CASSRTSGYSYNEQFF
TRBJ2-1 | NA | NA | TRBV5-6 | TGTGCCAGCAGCTTTACGGGCCAGGATGAGCAGTTCTTC | CASSFTGQDEQFF
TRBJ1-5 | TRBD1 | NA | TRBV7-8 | TGTGCCAGCAGACCGACAGGGGCGGACTGGGATCAGCCCCAGCATTTT | CASRPTGADWDQPQHF
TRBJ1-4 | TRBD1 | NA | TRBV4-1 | TGCGCCAGCAGCGTACAGGGGCCTGGTAATGAAAAACTGTTTTTT | CASSVQGPGNEKLFF
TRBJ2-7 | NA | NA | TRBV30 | TGTGCCTGGGGGGGCGGTTACGAGCAGTACTTC | CAWGGGYEQYF
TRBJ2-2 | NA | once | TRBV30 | TGTGCCTGGGGGACCGCCGGGACCGGGGAGCTGTTTTTT | CAWGTAGTGELFF
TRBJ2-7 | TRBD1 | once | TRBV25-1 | TGTGCCAGCAGCGCCACCGACAGGGCCTCCTCCTACGAGCAGTACTTC | CASSATDRASSYEQYF
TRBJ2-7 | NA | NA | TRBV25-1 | TGTGCCAGCAGTGAATCGGGAGATTCGGGATCCTACGAGCAGTACTTC | CASSESGDSGSYEQYF
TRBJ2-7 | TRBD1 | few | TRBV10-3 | TGTGCCATCAGTGAGTCCGGGACAGGGCTCTACGAGCAGTACTTC | CAISESGTGLYEQYF
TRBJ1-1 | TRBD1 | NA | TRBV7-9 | TGTGCCAGCAGCTTAGCAGGGGGCTACACTGAAGCTTTCTTT | CASSLAGGYTEAFF
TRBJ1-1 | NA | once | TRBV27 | TGTGCCAGCAGTACGACAGGCATGTGGGTGGGGAACACTGAAGCTTTCTTT | CASSTTGMWVGNTEAFF
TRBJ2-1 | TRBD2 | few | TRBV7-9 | TGTGCCAGCAGCTTAGCGTCGGGACTAGCGGGAAATGAGCAGTTCTTC | CASSLASGLAGNEQFF
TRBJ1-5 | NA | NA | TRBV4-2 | TGTGCCAGCAGCGCTGTGGTTGGGATTGGTCAGCCCCAGCATTTT | CASSAVVGIGQPQHF
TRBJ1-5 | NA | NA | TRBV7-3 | TGTGCCAGCAGCCTCCCCCTAACAGTAGCCCCGGATCAGCCCCAGCATTTT | CASSLPLTVAPDQPQHF
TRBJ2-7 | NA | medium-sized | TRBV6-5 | TGTGCCAGCACGAGTAGCGGCTCCTACGAGCAGTACTTC | CASTSSGSYEQYF